This TCR beta chain appears in the sequencing data of a study of blood T cells in healthy people across ages (dated by TCRdb to the mid-2010s). As for the study more broadly: In model experiments, template switching captured about one uniquely barcoded TCR beta cDNA molecule for every two T cells. Age-related changes in TCR beta repertoire diversity were measured in the study by deep sequencing normalized with unique cDNA molecular identifiers. The donors were split into four age groups: young (average around 17 years), middle-aged (about 40), aged (approximately 60) and long-lived (roughly 88). Donors of different ages were randomly distributed across sequencing lanes to avoid experimental bias. For two donors (one aged 18 to 29 and one aged 80 or older), the study analyzed two additional independent replicas of 1 million unique cDNA reads from the same blood draw. Summary of the overall study and its limitations: Donor CMV infection status was unknown, potentially confounding age-related changes in expanded clonotypes. The long-lived group showed more naive CD4+ T cells, fewer expanded clones and increased TCR diversity than the aged group, suggesting age selection. A strong correlation was found between observed TCR beta diversity and the percentage of naive T cells measured by flow cytometry. Observed TCR beta diversity per million T cells fell roughly linearly with age, and a significant reduction was already apparent by age around 40. Bulk unsorted PBMC profiling prevented conclusive comparison of naive and antigen-experienced compartments. Estimates of total diversity based on one million sequenced T cells were regarded as lower bounds and as underestimates.

In regard to this clonotype: It lacks a known antigen. No per-base quality is available; no much larger clone lies one base away.

Systemically healthy Caucasian individuals from Russia, approximately 39 in total and aged 6 to 90 years, were included as donors. Ten milliliters of peripheral blood were drawn from each donor into EDTA-treated Vacutainer tubes. PBMCs were isolated by Ficoll-Paque density-gradient centrifugation, with at least 7 million obtained per sample. Trizol reagent was used to extract total RNA from the PBMCs, yielding at least 6 micrograms per sample. For every donor, an aliquot of PBMCs went through flow cytometry to measure the percentages of naive CD45RAhigh/CD27high T cells. The library was prepared using 5' RACE. The sequencing machine was an Illumina HiSeq 2500. A second PCR of roughly 7 to 11 cycles was performed with a sample-barcoded 5' primer and a J-beta primer mix. Each TCR beta cDNA molecule received a unique molecular identifier from a template-switch 5' adaptor carrying 12 random nucleotides. Each sample yielded at least 2.5 million CDR3-containing paired-end reads. The Mint cDNA synthesis kit, primed by a TRBC-specific oligonucleotide, was used to synthesize first-strand cDNA from all RNA. All cDNA was treated with uracil-DNA glycosylase and then went through a first 18-cycle PCR with the universal primers M1SS and BC2_uni_R. The authors' pipeline ran thus. For normalization, 1 million high-quality reads were randomly selected from each sample, with every read carrying a distinct molecular identifier. Instead of being binned into consensus sequences, reads with shared molecular identifiers were discarded. MiTCR, run with a Q25 quality threshold and the strictest error-elimination algorithm, handled CDR3 identification, clonotype clustering and error correction. A nonparametric unseen species model using Euler transformation provided a lower-bound estimate of total TCR beta diversity. TCRdb redid the processing of the public reads, applying fastp at Q25 and MiXCR, and retained in-frame beta chains. Every distinct CDR3 protein forms one entry, paired with its most common genes and DNA. The authors' filters were not applied to this entry. The table for this sample lists 800,000 to 1,000,000 distinct CDR3 sequences; 45% to 50% of them were counted only once. The ten largest clones capture 13% of the sample.

CDR1 and CDR2 are drawn from the germline V gene: SGHTA, FQGTGA. The V end gives up 4 bases and the J end 8 bases, leaving 5 bases in the junction not matched to a gene. There are 14 amino acids in the CDR3, from cysteine to phenylalanine inclusive. Only CDR3 DNA is held: 42 bases, read in frame from base 1. The specimen sequenced was blood. Recombination connected TRBV7-3 to TRBJ2-1; TRBD2 agrees with 10 junctional bases. The receptor was isolated from a man aged 25 to 40 in good health. The CDR3 amino acid sequence is: CASSSGTSEHEQFF. In nucleotides, the sequence is TGTGCCAGCAGCTCGGGGACTAGCGAACATGAGCAGTTCTTC.